The 17 T cell receptor beta chains listed next were all sequenced from one sample in a study of identical twins. TCRdb recomputed calls from the 5' RACE reads with MiXCR, one row per CDR3 protein. The sample lists hundreds of thousands of distinct CDR3 sequences; over 8.5% were seen once. These sequences were also reported in another study, on yellow fever vaccine responses in identical twins.

The sequencing input was PBMCs. These receptors were collected from a woman in her late teens or twenties in good health.

This clonotype came up a few times. This chain uses TRBV5-1 with TRBJ1-1; 8 bases align to TRBD1. The CDR3 totals 13 residues. Germline lookup yields CDR1 SGHRS and CDR2 YFSETQ. J was trimmed by 1 base and V by 6 bases; bases with no gene match: 2. For the CDR3, the DNA is TGCGCCAGCACGACAGGGGCGAACACTGAAGCTTTCTTT. Translating it yields CASTTGANTEAFF.

The V call is TRBV11-1, the J call TRBJ2-3; 11 bases align to TRBD1. CDR1 and CDR2 from the germline V gene are SGHAT and FQDESV (reference sequence). V gave up 5 bases and J gave up 0 bases; unmatched junction bases: 16. The CDR3 is 20 amino acids. CDR3 in amino acids: CASSPRTGGMGGRSTDTQYF. For the CDR3, the DNA is TGTGCCAGCAGCCCCCGGACAGGGGGCATGGGGGGGCGAAGCACAGATACGCAGTATTTT.

This rearrangement joins TRBV30 to TRBJ2-1; D uncertain. The V end was cut by 4 bases, the J end by 8 bases, with 9 bases between. CDR3 length: 11 residues. CDR1 is GTSNPN and CDR2 is SVGIG in the germline V gene (reference sequence). This CDR3 reads CAWKVSDEQFF. The CDR3, as DNA: TGTGCCTGGAAGGTCAGCGATGAGCAGTTCTTC.

The V call is TRBV5-1, the J call TRBJ1-5; tentatively, D is TRBD1 (5 bases). V was trimmed by 0 bases and J by 7 bases, leaving 11 bases between them. The CDR3 contains 14 residues. Germline loops: CDR1 SGHRS, CDR2 YFSETQ. CDR3 protein: CASSLEGVGQPQHF. The CDR3, as DNA: TGCGCCAGCAGCTTGGAAGGGGTCGGCCAGCCCCAGCATTTT.

This clonotype was detected only a few times. The CDR3 is CASSVSGGANTGELFF. CDR3 bases: TGTGCCAGCAGCGTTAGCGGGGGGGCCAACACCGGGGAGCTGTTTTTT. This sequence joins TRBV7-3 and TRBJ2-2; 11 positions match TRBD2. After removal of 5 bases from V and 2 bases from J, the junction contained 4 bases not matched to a gene. Germline lookup yields CDR1 SGHTA and CDR2 FQGTGA. The CDR3 has 16 residues.

This clonotype was counted many times. V usage is TRBV7-2 and J usage is TRBJ2-1; D might be TRBD1 (5 bases). Germline CDR1 and CDR2: SGHTA and FQGNSA. Trimming stripped 1 base from V and 7 bases from J, with 14 bases between. This CDR3 is 15 amino acids long. Written as DNA, the CDR3 is TGTGCCAGCAGCTTAGGACAGACTCCAGGGAATGAGCAGTTCTTC. Protein: CASSLGQTPGNEQFF. The variable domain in full, with the rest retrieved from reference TRBV7-2 and TRBJ2-1, is GAGVSQSPSNKVTEKGKDVELRCDPISGHTALYWYRQSLGQGLEFLIYFQGNSAPDKSGLPSDRFSAERTGGSVSTLTIQRTQQEDSAVYLCASSLGQTPGNEQFFGPGTRLTVL.

This clonotype appeared many times. This chain uses TRBV11-2 with TRBJ2-1; D unresolved. Germline V gene sequence: CDR1 SGHAT, CDR2 FQNNGV. The CDR3 runs to 13 residues. The V end was cut by 5 bases, the J end by 9 bases, with 14 bases between. CDR3 nucleotides: TGTGCCAGCAGCACCATCGGCACCGCTGAGCAGTTCTTC. Protein sequence: CASSTIGTAEQFF.

CDR3 bases: TGCGCCAGCAGCTTGGCCCTGGGTTCCAAGACCCAGTACTTC. Its protein is CASSLALGSKTQYF. This chain links TRBV5-1 with TRBJ2-5, with no clear D. Germline CDR1 reads SGHRS; CDR2 reads YFSETQ. The CDR3 has 14 residues. Trimming shortened V by 0 bases and J by 6 bases, and 12 bases separated the two germline ends.

In this sample, this clonotype turned up many times. The J gene is TRBJ2-5, the V gene TRBV3-1; tentatively, D is TRBD2 (7 bases). V was trimmed by 4 bases and J by 1 base, leaving 13 bases between them. The germline V gene has CDR1 LGHDT and CDR2 YNNKEL (reference sequence). This CDR3 has 15 amino acids. In DNA, the CDR3 is TGTGCCAGCAGCCGGGTCCGGGGGGCCCAAGAGACCCAGTACTTC. It encodes CASSRVRGAQETQYF.

The rearrangement links TRBV20-1 to TRBJ2-2; weak D call: TRBD2 (6 bases). The CDR3 has 14 residues. V lost 7 bases and J 6 bases, leaving 18 bases between the germline ends. From germline, CDR1 is DFQATT and CDR2 SNEGSKA (reference sequence). CDR3 sequence: CSVNGLLASGELFF. CDR3 nucleotide sequence: TGCAGTGTGAATGGACTCCTAGCGTCCGGGGAGCTGTTTTTT.

This rearrangement joins TRBV5-6 to TRBJ2-3; 9 bases fit TRBD2. The CDR3 runs 16 residues. The V segment lost 6 bases and the J segment 6 bases; nucleotides outside the gene matches: 14. Germline V CDR1 and CDR2: SGHDT, YYEEEE. CDR3 sequence reads: CASIVGGGVSADTQYF. The CDR3 DNA reads TGTGCCAGCATTGTCGGCGGGGGGGTAAGCGCGGATACGCAGTATTTT.

This clonotype was found many times. The V call is TRBV9, the J call TRBJ2-1; 8 bases are shared with TRBD2. This CDR3 spans 20 amino acids. Germline V gene sequence: CDR1 SGDLS, CDR2 YYNGEE. V lost 3 bases, J lost 0 bases, and 17 bases stayed unmatched. Here the CDR3 reads CASSDSGGLAGLSSYNEQFF. CDR3 nucleotides: TGTGCCAGCAGCGACTCCGGAGGGCTAGCGGGTCTGAGCTCCTACAATGAGCAGTTCTTC. The variable domain in full, completed from reference TRBV9 and TRBJ2-1, reads DSGVTQTPKHLITATGQRVTLRCSPRSGDLSVYWYQQSLDQGLQFLIQYYNGEERAKGNILERFSAQQFPDLHSELNLSSLELGDSALYFCASSDSGGLAGLSSYNEQFFGPGTRLTVL.

This clonotype was found once. A much larger clone differs by one base, so this may be a read error. The chain uses TRBV24-1 and TRBJ2-3, with a weak D call TRBD2 (6 bases). This CDR3 is built from 16 residues. CDR1 KGHDR and CDR2 SFDVKD come from the germline V gene. CDR3 in amino acids: CSTSDFGGTSTDTQYF. The CDR3, as DNA: TGTTCCACCAGTGATTTTGGCGGGACTAGCACAGATACGCAGTATTTT.

This sequence joins TRBV25-1 and TRBJ2-5; D ambiguous. CDR1 MGHDK and CDR2 SYGVNS come from the germline V gene. Trimming removed 0 bases from V and 5 bases from J, with 4 bases in between. This CDR3 is 12 amino acids long. CDR3 sequence reads: CASSEYEETQYF. Written as DNA, the CDR3 is TGTGCCAGCAGTGAATATGAGGAGACCCAGTACTTC. The full variable domain, with the rest looked up from reference TRBV25-1 and TRBJ2-5, is EADIYQTPRYLVIGTGKKITLECSQTMGHDKMYWYQQDPGMELHLIHYSYGVNSTEKGDLSSESTVSRIRTEHFPLTLESARPSHTSQYLCASSEYEETQYFGPGTRLLVL.

This clonotype was found a few times. The chain combines TRBV3-1 with TRBJ2-2; D is unclear. The CDR3 is 17 amino acids. Trimming shortened V by 3 bases and J by 0 bases, and 14 bases separated the two germline ends. Germline CDR1 and CDR2: LGHDT and YNNKEL (reference sequence). This CDR3 reads CASSHWSGKANTGELFF. The CDR3 nucleotides read TGTGCCAGCAGCCATTGGAGTGGAAAAGCGAACACCGGGGAGCTGTTTTTT.

This clonotype was counted many times. The J gene is TRBJ2-3, the V gene TRBV7-3; no clear D gene. Germline values: CDR1 SGHTA, CDR2 FQGTGA. CDR3 size: 14 residues. V was shortened by 2 bases and J by 1 base, with 7 bases between the two germline ends. This CDR3 reads CASSLRGGTDTQYF. Written as DNA, the CDR3 is TGTGCCAGCAGCTTACGCGGCGGCACAGATACGCAGTATTTT.

DNA for the CDR3: TGTGCCAGCAGCTTAGGGACAGCATACTCCTACGAGCAGTACTTC. It codes for CASSLGTAYSYEQYF. V is TRBV7-8 and J is TRBJ2-7, with D perhaps TRBD1 (6 bases). The germline V gene has CDR1 SGHVS and CDR2 FQNEAQ. The V gene lost 1 base and the J gene lost 0 bases, with 10 bases spanning the gap. This CDR3 is built from 15 residues.